The TCR beta chain under discussion was sequenced for a study of blood T cell repertoires in COVID-19. As handled by the study authors: How many nucleated cells were present was estimated from reference gene primer amplification. Measured with immunoSEQ multiplex PCR; TCRdb has only the in-frame clones, and not every one. V, J and clone size are those of that table, while D and trimming were read from the DNA. Of 250,000 to 300,000 clones listed, about 90% are singletons. Germline values: CDR1 SGHRS, CDR2 YFSETQ. V was pared by 2 bases and J by 5 bases, with 9 bases between. This CDR3 is 13 amino acids long.

J is TRBJ2-3 and V is TRBV5-1, with a possible D match to TRBD2 (5 bases). The source material was peripheral blood. The source is a woman under 40 with COVID-19, enrolled during active disease. CDR3 DNA: TGCGCCAGCAGCTTTCATGCGGGAGATACGCAGTATTTT. Amino acids: CASSFHAGDTQYF.